The T cell receptor (beta chain) described here comes from a study of T-cell reconstitution after alpha-beta-depleted transplantation in children. General study results and limits: Reportedly, only several hundred clones from non-depleted graft cells drove alpha-beta T-cell counts at about two months.

For TCRbeta, the library was prepared with unique molecular identifiers. TCRdb passed the PCR reads through MiXCR, listing each CDR3 protein once. Of roughly 100,000 distinct CDR3 sequences listed, around 7.8% are singletons. J was trimmed by 6 bases and V by 3 bases; bases with no gene match: 4. This CDR3 is 14 amino acids long. Germline-derived CDR1 and CDR2 are SGDLS and YYNGEE. The sample holds many counts of this clonotype. Its target is unknown. This sequence joins TRBV9 and TRBJ2-7, with 12 bases matching TRBD2. The TCR originated in a boy younger than 10 with acute lymphoblastic leukemia, due to receive a stem cell transplant. Sequenced material: PBMCs, taken before TCRalphabeta/CD19-depleted stem cell transplant. The CDR3 is CASSASGGAFEQYF. The CDR3 DNA is TGTGCCAGCAGCGCTAGCGGGGGGGCCTTCGAGCAGTACTTC.